This passage covers 14 T cell receptor beta chains from one sample sequenced in a study of T cells in Graves' hyperthyroidism and ophthalmopathy. RNA transcripts served as the template for amplifying TCR beta CDR3 regions. Primed by the HTBI set, a first-round RT-PCR was run on the TCR CDR3. TCRdb redid the calling of the multiplex PCR reads with MiXCR, one entry per CDR3 protein. Here the sample spans nearly 750,000 distinct CDR3 sequences, about a third being singletons. The material sequenced was blood. The source is a middle-aged woman with Graves' hyperthyroidism.

V and J are TRBV10-3 and TRBJ1-5; TRBD1 agrees at 10 bases. V was pared by 10 bases and J by 11 bases, with 8 bases of the junction left unmatched. The CDR3 has 12 amino acids. CDR1 ENHRY and CDR2 SYGVKD come from the germline V gene. CDR3 residues: CATRTGGETQHF. The CDR3, as DNA: TGTGCCACTAGGACAGGGGGAGAGACCCAGCATTTT.

A word on this clonotype: With a much larger clone just one base away, this may be a read error. This rearrangement joins TRBV11-2 to TRBJ2-5; D call uncertain. The germline V gene encodes CDR1 SGHAT and CDR2 FQNNGV. The CDR3 runs to 11 residues. CDR3: CASTGQGTQYF. Here the CDR3 DNA reads TGTGCCAGCACAGGTCAAGGGACCCAGTACTTC.

This clonotype was observed many times. A junction boundary mismatches the germline segment, possibly from a read error. CDR3 region: CASVRTGGAEAFF. CDR3 DNA sequence: TGTGCCAGCGTTAGGACAGGGGGCGCTGAGGCTTTCTTT. The chain has TRBV2 and TRBJ1-1, with TRBD1 matching over 11 bases. The CDR3 extends over 13 amino acids. Per germline, CDR1 SNHLY and CDR2 FYNNEI. The entire variable domain, with the rest obtained from reference TRBV2 and TRBJ1-1, is as follows: EPEVTQTPSHQVTQMGQEVILRCVPISNHLYFYWYRQILGQKVEFLVSFYNNEISEKSEIFDDQFSVERPDGSNFTLKIRSTKLEDSAMYFCASVRTGGAEAFFGQGTRLTVV.

In the case of this clonotype: Germline and junction disagree at one end, which may indicate a read error. This chain connects TRBV7-9 to TRBJ2-7; unclear D gene. The CDR3 extends over 15 amino acids. CDR1 and CDR2 (germline): SEHNR, FQNEAQ (reference sequence). The CDR3 DNA reads as TGCGCCAGCAGCCAAGTGGAGACTGACTCCTACGAGCAGTACTTC. It codes for CASSQVETDSYEQYF.

This clonotype was seen a few times. The V call is TRBV6-2 or TRBV6-3, the J call TRBJ1-1; D unclear. The CDR3 runs to 12 residues. Germline loops: CDR1 MNHEY, CDR2 SVGEGT. V lost 6 bases to trimming and J lost 6 bases, with 11 bases between them. The CDR3 protein is CASRPSSPEAFF. The CDR3 DNA sequence: TGTGCCAGCAGACCCAGTTCACCTGAAGCTTTCTTT.

This clonotype has a handful of counts. The chain joins TRBV9 to TRBJ1-5; D possibly corresponds to TRBD1 (6 bases). The V and J ends lost 5 bases and 3 bases respectively, with 15 bases between them. The CDR3 runs 15 residues. Germline V gene lookup returns CDR1 SGDLS and CDR2 YYNGEE. CDR3 DNA sequence: TGTGCCAGCAGTGGGGGGGACACCATCAATCAGCCCCAGCATTTT. This encodes CASSGGDTINQPQHF. Filled out from reference TRBV9 and TRBJ1-5, the complete variable domain reads DSGVTQTPKHLITATGQRVTLRCSPRSGDLSVYWYQQSLDQGLQFLIQYYNGEERAKGNILERFSAQQFPDLHSELNLSSLELGDSALYFCASSGGDTINQPQHFGDGTRLSIL.

The genes are TRBV12-3 or TRBV12-4 and TRBJ2-5; TRBD1 matches at 7 bases. V was pared by 8 bases and J by 5 bases, with 5 bases of the junction left unmatched. This CDR3 is 12 amino acids long. The CDR3 protein is CASCTDRETQYF. CDR3 bases: TGTGCCAGCTGTACGGACAGGGAGACCCAGTACTTC.

This clonotype was counted ten times or more. This rearrangement joins TRBV2 to TRBJ2-7; D uncertain. The V gene lost 5 bases and the J gene lost 11 bases, with 22 bases spanning the gap. Germline values: CDR1 SNHLY, CDR2 FYNNEI. The CDR3 has 14 amino acids. DNA of the CDR3: TGTGCCAGCAGTCGTCAGAGTGGGCAGGCCCGGGAGTACTTC. Protein sequence: CASSRQSGQAREYF.

Only a few counts were recorded for this clonotype. The gene calls are TRBV7-2 and TRBJ2-7; 10 bases align to TRBD2. The V gene's germline CDR1 is SGHTA and CDR2 FQGNSA. The trim removed 3 bases at V and 0 bases at J, leaving 5 bases unmatched. There are 16 residues in the CDR3. The CDR3 spells CASSFWASGGSYEQYF. The CDR3, as DNA: TGTGCCAGCAGCTTCTGGGCTAGCGGGGGCTCCTACGAGCAGTACTTC.

This clonotype was counted at least ten times. V gene TRBV20-1 combines with J gene TRBJ2-7; 7 bases match TRBD1. Germline trimming cut 5 bases from V and 5 bases from J; bases unmatched to any gene: 12. This CDR3 comprises 14 residues. Germline CDR1 DFQATT, CDR2 SNEGSKA (reference sequence). The CDR3 spells CSAAGPDRLNEQYF. The CDR3 DNA reads as TGCAGTGCTGCCGGACCGGACAGGCTGAACGAGCAGTACTTC.

V gene TRBV12-3 or TRBV12-4 combines with J gene TRBJ1-5; D not certain. CDR3 size: 15 residues. The V and J ends lost 5 bases and 2 bases respectively, with 13 bases between them. CDR3 in DNA: TGTGCCAGCAGTCGGACGGAAAGTGGCAATCAGCCCCAGCATTTT. Amino acid sequence: CASSRTESGNQPQHF.

This clonotype has a handful of counts. This may stem from a read error, because a much larger clone lies one nucleotide away. The chain combines TRBV24-1 with TRBJ2-2; D is possibly TRBD1 (6 bases). The CDR3 runs 13 residues. Per the germline V gene, CDR1 is KGHDR and CDR2 is SFDVKD. CDR3 DNA: TGTGTCACCAGGGGACCGAACACCGGGGAGCTGTTTTTT. Translation gives CVTRGPNTGELFF.

The rearrangement joins TRBV7-2 to TRBJ2-5; 9 bases line up with TRBD2. Germline V lookup: CDR1 SGHTA, CDR2 FQGNSA. Trimming at V came to 1 base and at J to 4 bases, leaving 1 base not matched to a gene. This CDR3 is 14 amino acids long. CDR3 residues: CASSLVREGETQYF. CDR3 coding DNA: TGTGCCAGCAGCTTAGTGCGGGAGGGAGAGACCCAGTACTTC.

Remarks on this clonotype: Its ends do not fully match the called genes, so a read error is possible. J is TRBJ1-3 and V is TRBV5-4; D uncertain. The germline gives CDR1 SGHNT, CDR2 YYREEE (reference sequence). The CDR3 consists of 20 residues. The CDR3 reads CASSPNVLNRNNGSGNTIYF. DNA for the CDR3: TGCGCCAGCAGCCCAAACGTACTTAACCGGAACAATGGCTCTGGAAACACCATATATTTT.